This T cell receptor (beta chain) was retrieved from a study of blood T cells in healthy people across ages. For the second PCR, which ran for about 6 to 11 cycles, a sample-barcoded 5' primer and a J-beta primer mix were used. From the 5' RACE reads, TCRdb called clonotypes with MiXCR, one entry per CDR3 protein. The sample has some 1,800,000 distinct CDR3 sequences, approximately 39% seen once. The CDR3 runs 17 residues. With 5 bases removed from V and 2 bases from J, the gap between germline ends came to 16 bases. From germline, CDR1 is SGHTA and CDR2 FQGTGA. The rearrangement links TRBV7-3 to TRBJ2-6; D is unresolved. This TCR was sampled from a human donor in good health. Sequencing was performed on blood. The CDR3 protein is CASSLTSQLTGANVLTF. CDR3 DNA: TGTGCCAGCAGCCTCACAAGCCAGCTAACTGGGGCCAACGTCCTGACTTTC.